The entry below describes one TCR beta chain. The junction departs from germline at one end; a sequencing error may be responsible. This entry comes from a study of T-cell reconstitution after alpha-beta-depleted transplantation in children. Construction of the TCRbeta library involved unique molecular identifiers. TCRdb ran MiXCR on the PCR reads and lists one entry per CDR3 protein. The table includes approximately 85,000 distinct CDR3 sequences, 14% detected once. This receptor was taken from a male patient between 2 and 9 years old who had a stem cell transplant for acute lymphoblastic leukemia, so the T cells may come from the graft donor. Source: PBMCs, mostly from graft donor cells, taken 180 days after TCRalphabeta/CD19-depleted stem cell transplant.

In nucleotides, the CDR3 is TGTGCTAGCAGCCCCCGGATAACTACCAATGAGCAGTTCTTC. Its protein product is CASSPRITTNEQFF. The V and J genes are TRBV7-7 and TRBJ2-1; D remains ambiguous. Germline CDR1 SSHAT, CDR2 FNYEAQ (reference sequence). This CDR3 is built from 14 residues.